This entry concerns a single T cell receptor (beta chain). Unmatched junction bases numbered 11, after V lost 1 base and J lost 5 bases. This CDR3 has 16 amino acids. CDR1 is SGHVS, CDR2 FNYEAQ, per germline. The table came from immunoSEQ multiplex PCR; TCRdb's copy has only in-frame clones and leaves some out. This repertoire shows 200,000 to 250,000 clones, roughly 86% found once; its top ten account for about 3.1%. The data originate from a study of blood T cell repertoires in COVID-19. Study-level information: Both acute and convalescent COVID-19 samples were obtained from the United States, Italy and Spain. T cells, B-cell-depleted T cells, or PBMCs supplied cDNA or gDNA.

Material for sequencing was peripheral blood. The sequence derives from a woman in her twenties or thirties who had recovered from COVID-19. This chain joins TRBV7-6 and TRBJ2-7, with TRBD1 matching over 7 bases. CDR3 region: CASSLGPRTGSHEQYF. The CDR3 DNA reads as TGTGCCAGCAGCTTAGGCCCCAGGACAGGATCCCACGAGCAGTACTTC.